What follows is one T cell receptor beta chain and its context. Data came from immunoSEQ multiplex PCR; TCRdb stores just in-frame clones and leaves some out. The data contain tens of thousands of clones, almost 90% of them seen just once; the ten biggest clones take up roughly 9.5%. The record originates from a study of T cell changes during pregnancy in multiple sclerosis. This CDR3 is 14 amino acids long. V dropped 4 bases and J dropped 8 bases, with 15 bases sitting between them. The germline CDR1 and CDR2 sequences are SGDLS and YYNGEE. The genes are TRBV9 and TRBJ1-4, with D tentatively TRBD1 (5 bases). Sequences were derived from peripheral blood, sampled after pregnancy. The clonotype comes from a female donor in good health, enrolled as a control in a pregnancy study. The CDR3 DNA follows: TGTGCCAGCAGCACGGGGGATTTCCCCGAAAAACTGTTTTTT. Its translation is CASSTGDFPEKLFF.